This record concerns one TCR beta chain sequence. This specimen comes from a study of blood T cell repertoires in COVID-19. Study details: Both acute and convalescent COVID-19 samples were obtained from the United States, Italy and Spain. PBMCs, B-cell-depleted T cells, or T cells provided the cDNA or gDNA that made up the material.

Original data processing: Reference gene primer amplification in the assay estimated nucleated cell counts. Only in-frame clones appear in the TCRdb table, and some are missing; sequencing was by immunoSEQ multiplex PCR. V and J calls and clone size are as listed in that table; D and trimming were resolved from the DNA. The sample shows roughly 350,000 clones, under 95% of them seen only once. Trimming at V came to 5 bases and at J to 3 bases, leaving 8 bases not matched to a gene. CDR1 is LNHNV, CDR2 YYDKDF, per germline (reference sequence). The CDR3 spans 15 residues. The receptor's source is a woman in her late teens or twenties who had recovered from COVID-19. This chain links TRBV15 with TRBJ2-3; 7 bases line up with TRBD1. The sequenced sample consisted of peripheral blood. CDR3 nucleotides: TGTGCCACCAGCCCTCGACAGGGTTTAACAGATACGCAGTATTTT. This encodes CATSPRQGLTDTQYF.